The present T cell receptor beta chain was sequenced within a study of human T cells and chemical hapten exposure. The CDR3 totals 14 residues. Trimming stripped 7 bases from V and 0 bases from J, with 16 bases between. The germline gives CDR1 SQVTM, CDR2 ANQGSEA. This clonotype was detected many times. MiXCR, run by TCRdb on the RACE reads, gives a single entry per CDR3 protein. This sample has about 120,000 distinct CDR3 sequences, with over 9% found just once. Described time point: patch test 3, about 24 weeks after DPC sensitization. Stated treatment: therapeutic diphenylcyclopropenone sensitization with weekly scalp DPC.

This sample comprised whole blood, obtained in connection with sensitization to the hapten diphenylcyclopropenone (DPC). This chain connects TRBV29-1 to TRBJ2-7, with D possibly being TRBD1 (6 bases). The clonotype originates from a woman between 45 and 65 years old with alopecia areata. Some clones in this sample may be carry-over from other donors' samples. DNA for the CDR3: TGCAGCGCGAAGATGACAGGCAGCTCCTACGAGCAGTACTTC. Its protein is CSAKMTGSSYEQYF.